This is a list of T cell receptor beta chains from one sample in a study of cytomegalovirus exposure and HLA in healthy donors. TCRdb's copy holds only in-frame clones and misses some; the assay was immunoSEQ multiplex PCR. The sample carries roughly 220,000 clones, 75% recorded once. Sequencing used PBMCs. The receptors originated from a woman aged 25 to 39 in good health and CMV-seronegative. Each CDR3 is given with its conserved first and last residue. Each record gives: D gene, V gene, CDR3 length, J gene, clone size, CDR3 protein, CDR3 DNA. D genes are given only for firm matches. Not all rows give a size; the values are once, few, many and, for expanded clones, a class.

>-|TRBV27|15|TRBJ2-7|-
CASSLSQALSYEQYF
TGTGCCAGCAGTTTAAGCCAGGCCCTCTCCTACGAGCAGTACTTC
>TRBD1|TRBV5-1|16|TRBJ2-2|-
CASSPLGTGDTGELFF
TGCGCCAGCAGCCCCCTAGGGACAGGGGACACCGGGGAGCTGTTTTTT
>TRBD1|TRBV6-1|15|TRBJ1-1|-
CASSAFQGADTEAFF
TGTGCCAGCAGTGCATTCCAGGGGGCGGACACTGAAGCTTTCTTT
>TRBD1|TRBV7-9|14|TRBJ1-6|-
CASSFTGVNSPLHF
TGTGCCAGCAGCTTTACAGGGGTTAATTCACCCCTCCACTTT
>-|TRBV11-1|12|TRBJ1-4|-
CASSPGSEKLFF
TGTGCCAGCAGCCCCGGGTCTGAAAAACTGTTTTTT
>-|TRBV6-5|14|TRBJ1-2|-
CASSSGFPNYGYTF
TGTGCCAGCAGTTCCGGGTTTCCTAACTATGGCTACACCTTC
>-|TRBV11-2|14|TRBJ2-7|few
CASSHIKKYYEQYF
TGTGCCAGCAGCCACATTAAGAAATACTACGAGCAGTACTTC
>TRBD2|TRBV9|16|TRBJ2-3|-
CASSVGTSATTDTQYF
TGTGCCAGCAGCGTAGGGACTAGCGCCACCACAGATACGCAGTATTTT
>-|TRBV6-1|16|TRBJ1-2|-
CASSELGELSNYGYTF
TGTGCCAGCAGTGAATTAGGGGAATTGTCTAACTATGGCTACACCTTC
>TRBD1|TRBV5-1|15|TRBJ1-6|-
CASSGRGRENSPLHF
TGCGCCAGCAGCGGCAGGGGGCGTGAGAATTCACCCCTCCACTTT
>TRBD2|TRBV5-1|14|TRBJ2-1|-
CASSLDNSGSEQFF
TGCGCCAGCAGCTTGGACAATAGCGGGAGTGAGCAGTTCTTC
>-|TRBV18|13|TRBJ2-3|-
CASSPATTDTQYF
TGTGCCAGCTCCCCTGCCACTACAGATACGCAGTATTTT
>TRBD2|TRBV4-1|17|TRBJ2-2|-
CASSQGLAAGFAGELFF
TGCGCCAGCAGCCAAGGACTAGCGGCGGGTTTCGCCGGGGAGCTGTTTTTT
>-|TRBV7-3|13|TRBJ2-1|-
CASSPNSQGEQFF
TGTGCCAGCAGCCCAAACTCTCAGGGTGAGCAGTTCTTC
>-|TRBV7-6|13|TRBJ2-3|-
CASSLRETDTQYF
TGTGCCAGCAGCTTGAGGGAGACAGATACGCAGTATTTT
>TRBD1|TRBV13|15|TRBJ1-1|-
CASSSRDRENTEAFF
TGTGCCAGCAGCTCCAGGGACAGGGAGAACACTGAAGCTTTCTTT
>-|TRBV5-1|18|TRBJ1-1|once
CASSLDPKEVYGDTEAFF
TGCGCCAGCAGCCTTGACCCGAAGGAGGTATATGGCGACACTGAAGCTTTCTTT
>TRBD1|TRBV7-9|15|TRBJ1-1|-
CSSSFGRGRRTEAFF
TGTTCCAGCAGCTTCGGCAGGGGGCGTCGGACTGAAGCTTTCTTT
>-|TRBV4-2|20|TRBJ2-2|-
CASSQAIRLGGGTNTGELFF
TGTGCCAGCAGCCAAGCGATAAGGTTGGGGGGGGGCACGAACACCGGGGAGCTGTTTTTT
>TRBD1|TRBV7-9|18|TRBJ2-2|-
CASSPGQGARVDTGELFF
TGTGCCAGCAGCCCGGGACAGGGGGCGAGGGTGGACACCGGGGAGCTGTTTTTT
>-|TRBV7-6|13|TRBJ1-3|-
CASSLQAGNTIYF
TGTGCCAGCAGCTTACAGGCAGGAAACACCATATATTTT
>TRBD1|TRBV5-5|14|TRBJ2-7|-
CASSLGTGWYEQYF
TGTGCCAGCAGCTTGGGGACAGGGTGGTACGAGCAGTACTTC
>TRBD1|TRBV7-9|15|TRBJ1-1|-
CASSHRTGGNTEAFF
TGTGCCAGCAGCCACAGGACAGGGGGGAACACTGAAGCTTTCTTT
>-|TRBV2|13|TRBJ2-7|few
CASSNGHPYEQYF
TGTGCCAGCAGTAACGGACATCCCTACGAGCAGTACTTC
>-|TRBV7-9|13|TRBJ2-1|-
CASRLIPYNEQFF
TGTGCCAGCAGGCTAATTCCCTACAATGAGCAGTTCTTC
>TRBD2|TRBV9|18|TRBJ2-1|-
CASSRTGIGLVSYNEQFF
TGTGCCAGCAGCCGCACGGGGATCGGACTAGTCTCCTACAATGAGCAGTTCTTC
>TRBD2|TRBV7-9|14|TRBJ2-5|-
CASSLTSGRETQYF
TGTGCCAGCAGCTTGACTAGCGGGAGGGAGACCCAGTACTTC
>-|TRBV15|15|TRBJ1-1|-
CATSRASQGNTEAFF
TGTGCCACCAGCAGAGCTTCTCAGGGAAACACTGAAGCTTTCTTT
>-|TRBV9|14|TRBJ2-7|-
CASSVEDMAYEQYF
TGTGCCAGCAGCGTAGAGGACATGGCCTACGAGCAGTACTTC
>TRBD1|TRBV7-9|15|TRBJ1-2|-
CASSLEVQGVYGYTF
TGTGCCAGCAGCTTAGAGGTACAGGGGGTCTATGGCTACACCTTC
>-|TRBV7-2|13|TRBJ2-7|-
CASSLGRVYEQYF
TGTGCCAGCAGCTTAGGTCGGGTCTACGAGCAGTACTTC
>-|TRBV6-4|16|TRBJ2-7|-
CASSYPDGQGYSEQYF
TGTGCCAGCAGTTACCCCGACGGTCAGGGGTATAGCGAGCAGTACTTC
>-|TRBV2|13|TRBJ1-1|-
CASSPDSNTEAFF
TGTGCCAGCAGCCCGGACAGTAACACTGAAGCTTTCTTT
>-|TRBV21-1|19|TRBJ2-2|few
CASSLTQSPGQKNTGELFF
TGTGCCAGCAGCCTTACCCAATCCCCGGGACAGAAGAACACCGGGGAGCTGTTTTTT
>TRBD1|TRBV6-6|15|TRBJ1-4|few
CASSYVRDRDEKLFF
TGTGCCAGCAGTTACGTCAGGGACAGGGATGAAAAACTGTTTTTT
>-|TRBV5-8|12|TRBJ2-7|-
CASVIRGYEQYF
TGTGCCAGCGTGATTAGGGGTTACGAGCAGTACTTC
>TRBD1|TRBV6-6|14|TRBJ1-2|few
CATWNRGRDYGYTF
TGTGCCACCTGGAACAGGGGACGAGACTATGGCTACACCTTC
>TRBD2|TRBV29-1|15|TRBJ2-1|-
CSVHSGGSSYNEQFF
TGCAGCGTCCACTCGGGAGGGAGCTCCTACAATGAGCAGTTCTTC
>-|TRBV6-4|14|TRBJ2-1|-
CASSQGPGANEQFF
TGTGCCAGCAGTCAGGGGCCCGGAGCGAATGAGCAGTTCTTC
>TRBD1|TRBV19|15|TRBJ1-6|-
CASSRTGPDNSPLHF
TGTGCCAGTAGTAGGACAGGGCCCGATAATTCCCCCCTCCACTTT